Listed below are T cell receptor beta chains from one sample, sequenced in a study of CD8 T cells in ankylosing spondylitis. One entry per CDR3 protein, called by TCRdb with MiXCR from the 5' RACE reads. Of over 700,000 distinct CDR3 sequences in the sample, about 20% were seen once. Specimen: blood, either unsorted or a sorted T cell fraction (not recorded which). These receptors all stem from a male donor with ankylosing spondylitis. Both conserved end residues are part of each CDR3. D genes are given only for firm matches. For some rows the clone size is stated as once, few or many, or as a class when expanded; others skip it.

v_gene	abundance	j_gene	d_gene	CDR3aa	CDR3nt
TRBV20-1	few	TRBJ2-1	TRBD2	CSAIGVAGGRDNEQFF	TGCAGTGCCATAGGGGTGGCGGGGGGGCGGGACAATGAGCAGTTCTTC
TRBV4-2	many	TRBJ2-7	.	CASSQDFGSYEQYF	TGCGCCAGCAGCCAAGATTTCGGGTCCTACGAGCAGTACTTC
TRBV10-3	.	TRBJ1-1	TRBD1	CAISKGTGLNTEAFF	TGTGCCATCTCTAAAGGGACAGGGTTGAACACTGAAGCTTTCTTT
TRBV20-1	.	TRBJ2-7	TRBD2	CSAYTGTSGPGEYF	TGCAGTGCGTACACCGGGACTAGCGGGCCCGGGGAGTACTTC
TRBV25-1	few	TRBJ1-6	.	CASSDALSPRLHF	TGTGCCAGCAGTGACGCACTGTCCCCCCGTCTCCACTTT
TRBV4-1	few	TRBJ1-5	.	CASSQADVGGNQPQHF	TGCGCCAGCAGCCAAGCGGATGTGGGGGGCAATCAGCCCCAGCATTTT
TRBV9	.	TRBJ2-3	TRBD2	CASSDGRGGRSDTQYF	TGTGCCAGCAGCGACGGAAGGGGCGGGAGATCAGATACGCAGTATTTT
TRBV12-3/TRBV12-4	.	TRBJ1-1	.	CASSTGSPLVGTEAFF	TGTGCCAGCAGTACAGGGTCGCCTCTCGTGGGCACTGAAGCTTTCTTT
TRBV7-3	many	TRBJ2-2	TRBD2	CASSPGLANTGELFF	TGTGCCAGCAGCCCCGGACTAGCGAACACCGGGGAGCTGTTTTTT
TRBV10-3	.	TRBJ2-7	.	CAISESVAREQYF	TGTGCCATCAGTGAGTCGGTAGCGAGAGAGCAGTACTTC
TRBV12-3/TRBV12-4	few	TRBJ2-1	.	CASSPGNYNEQFF	TGTGCCAGCTCACCCGGGAACTACAATGAGCAGTTCTTC
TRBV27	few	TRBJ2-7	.	CASSLKGLASYEQYF	TGTGCCAGCAGTCTAAAGGGGTTAGCCTCCTACGAGCAGTACTTC
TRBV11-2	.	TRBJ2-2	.	CASTLTGVERAGELFF	TGTGCCAGCACCCTCACCGGGGTAGAAAGGGCCGGGGAGCTGTTTTTT
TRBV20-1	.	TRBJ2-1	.	CSGTRLGPSSYNEQFF	TGCAGTGGAACCCGGTTGGGCCCCAGCTCCTACAATGAGCAGTTCTTC
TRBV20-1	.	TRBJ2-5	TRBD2	CSASRWLAEEQETQYF	TGCAGTGCTAGTCGATGGCTAGCGGAAGAACAAGAGACCCAGTACTTC
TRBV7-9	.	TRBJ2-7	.	CASSLNSHEQYF	TGTGCCAGCAGCTTAAATTCCCACGAGCAGTACTTC
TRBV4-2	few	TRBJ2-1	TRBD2	CASSRHSGTSGGNEQFF	TGTGCCAGCAGCAGGCATTCCGGGACTAGCGGCGGCAATGAGCAGTTCTTC
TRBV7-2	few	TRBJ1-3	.	CASSFRGRDGNTIYF	TGTGCCAGCAGCTTCCGAGGCAGGGATGGAAACACCATATATTTT
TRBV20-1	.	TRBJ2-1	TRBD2	CSARVAQIAGGPSWEYIYEQFF	TGCAGTGCTAGAGTCGCCCAGATAGCGGGAGGCCCCTCATGGGAATACATCTATGAGCAGTTCTTC
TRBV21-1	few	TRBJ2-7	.	CASSNPPNYEQYF	TGTGCCAGCAGCAACCCTCCGAACTACGAGCAGTACTTC
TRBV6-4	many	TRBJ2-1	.	CASSLYHSYNEQFF	TGTGCCAGCAGTCTCTACCACTCCTACAATGAGCAGTTCTTC
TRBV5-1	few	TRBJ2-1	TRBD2	CASRWNRGLAGGSDEQFF	TGCGCCAGCAGGTGGAACCGGGGACTAGCGGGGGGGAGCGATGAGCAGTTCTTC
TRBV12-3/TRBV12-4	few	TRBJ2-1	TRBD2	CASSTDPGLAGPPLSNEQFF	TGTGCCAGCAGTACAGACCCGGGACTAGCGGGGCCGCCTCTGAGCAATGAGCAGTTCTTC
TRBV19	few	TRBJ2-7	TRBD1	CASSTSGGPYEQYF	TGTGCCAGTAGTACCTCAGGGGGCCCCTACGAGCAGTACTTC
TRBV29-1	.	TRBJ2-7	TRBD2	CSVEDHGGGEQYF	TGCAGCGTTGAAGATCACGGCGGGGGCGAGCAGTACTTC
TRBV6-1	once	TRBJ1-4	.	CASSEVPTRLGTPNEKLFF	TGTGCCAGCAGTGAAGTGCCCACCCGACTAGGAACCCCTAATGAAAAACTGTTTTTT
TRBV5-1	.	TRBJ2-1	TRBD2	CASSKGLAGEGEQFF	TGCGCCAGCAGCAAGGGACTAGCGGGAGAGGGTGAGCAGTTCTTC
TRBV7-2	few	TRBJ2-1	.	CASSPQGPSSTNEQFF	TGTGCCAGCAGCCCACAGGGTCCATCAAGTACCAATGAGCAGTTCTTC
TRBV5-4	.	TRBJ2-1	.	CASSQGGLAAYNEQFF	TGTGCCAGCAGTCAAGGGGGGCTAGCGGCATACAATGAGCAGTTCTTC
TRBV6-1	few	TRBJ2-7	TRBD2	CASSMTSSNPHSSYEQYF	TGTGCCAGCAGCATGACTAGCTCTAACCCCCACAGCTCCTACGAGCAGTACTTC
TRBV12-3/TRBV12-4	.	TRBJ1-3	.	CASSLSRGTGNTIYF	TGTGCCAGCAGTTTATCCAGGGGCACTGGAAACACCATATATTTT
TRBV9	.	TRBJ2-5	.	CASSVVGAYQETQYF	TGTGCCAGCAGCGTAGTAGGCGCGTACCAAGAGACCCAGTACTTC
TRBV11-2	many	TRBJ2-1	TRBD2	CASSSQTRTSGSYNEQFF	TGTGCCAGCAGCTCCCAAACCCGGACTAGCGGGTCCTACAATGAGCAGTTCTTC
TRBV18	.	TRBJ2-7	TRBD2	CASSLGPGGDYEQYF	TGTGCCAGCTCACTCGGGCCGGGGGGGGACTACGAGCAGTACTTC
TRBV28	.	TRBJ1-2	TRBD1	CASSQTGGGYTF	TGTGCCAGCAGTCAGACAGGGGGTGGCTACACCTTC
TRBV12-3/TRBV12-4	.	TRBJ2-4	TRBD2	CASSQGLAGVNF	TGTGCCAGCAGTCAGGGACTAGCGGGGGTCAATTTC
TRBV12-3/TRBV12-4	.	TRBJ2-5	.	CASSSSLQETQYF	TGTGCCAGCAGTTCGTCCCTCCAAGAGACCCAGTACTTC
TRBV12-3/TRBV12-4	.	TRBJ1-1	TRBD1	CASLKDRLNTEAFF	TGTGCCAGCCTTAAGGACAGGTTGAACACTGAAGCTTTCTTT
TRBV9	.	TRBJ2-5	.	CASSVSLAGGGERETQYF	TGTGCCAGCAGCGTATCCCTAGCAGGGGGGGGCGAAAGGGAGACCCAGTACTTC
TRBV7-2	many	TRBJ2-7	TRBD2	CASSLASREAHYEQYF	TGTGCCAGCAGCTTAGCCTCCCGGGAGGCGCACTACGAGCAGTACTTC
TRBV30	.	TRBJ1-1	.	CAWSAGEITEAFF	TGTGCCTGGAGCGCAGGAGAAATCACTGAAGCTTTCTTT
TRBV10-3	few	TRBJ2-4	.	CAWWGIVREKGWNIQYF	TGTGCCTGGTGGGGGATCGTGCGAGAAAAAGGGTGGAACATTCAGTACTTC
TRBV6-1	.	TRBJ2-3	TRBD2	CASSPLGAGIKNTQYF	TGTGCCAGCAGTCCCCTGGGAGCGGGAATTAAAAATACGCAGTATTTT
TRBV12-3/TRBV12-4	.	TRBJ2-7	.	CASSLGQVAREQYF	TGTGCCAGCAGTTTAGGGCAGGTAGCGAGGGAGCAGTACTTC
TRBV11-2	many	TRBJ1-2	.	CASSLDSLSAYGYTF	TGTGCCAGCAGCTTAGATTCACTGAGCGCCTATGGCTACACCTTC
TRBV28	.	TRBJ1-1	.	CASSLPQSMNTEAFF	TGTGCCAGCAGTTTACCCCAATCCATGAACACTGAAGCTTTCTTT
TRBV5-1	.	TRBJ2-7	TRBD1	CASSSRDRDFLEQYF	TGCGCCAGCAGCTCCCGGGACAGGGACTTCTTAGAGCAGTACTTC
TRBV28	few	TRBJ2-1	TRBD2	CASSTRTSRVINEQFF	TGTGCCAGCAGTACCCGGACTAGCCGGGTAATCAATGAGCAGTTCTTC
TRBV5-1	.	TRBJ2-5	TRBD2	CASSPLAGGPETQYF	TGCGCCAGCAGCCCACTAGCGGGAGGGCCGGAGACCCAGTACTTC
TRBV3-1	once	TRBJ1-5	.	CACSQGFGGGQPQHF	TGTGCCTGCAGCCAAGGGTTCGGGGGTGGTCAGCCCCAGCATTTT
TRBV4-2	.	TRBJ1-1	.	CASSTPQGQKMNTEAFF	TGTGCCAGCAGCACACCACAGGGCCAGAAAATGAACACTGAAGCTTTCTTT
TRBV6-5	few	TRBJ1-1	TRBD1	CASSYSRTGTEAFF	TGTGCCAGCAGTTACTCTAGGACAGGGACTGAAGCTTTCTTT